Described below is a single TCR beta chain sequence and its context. No antigen is known for it. Here immunoSEQ multiplex PCR was the method, and the copy in TCRdb shows in-frame clones only, minus some. The sample has roughly 40,000 clones, about 81% seen once; the top ten hold around 2.5%. The data are from a study of OX40 agonist ivuxolimab in advanced cancers. Study background: One hepatocellular carcinoma and a couple of cutaneous melanoma patients partially responded. General study results and limits: At 0.1 to 3.0 mg/kg, clonal expansion of CD4+ and CD8+ blood T cells had occurred by week 6. Compared with CD4+, CD8+ T cells on average had more expanded clones. Some of the lowest clonal expansion was seen in partial responders at 0.1-3.0 mg/kg.

Germline-derived CDR1 and CDR2 are SGHRS and YFSETQ. Trimming removed 2 bases at V and 6 bases at J, with 10 bases between. The CDR3 has 13 amino acids. The clonotype originates from an adult with an advanced solid tumor such as melanoma, head and neck, liver or kidney cancer. The specimen comprised CD4+ or CD8+ T cells sorted from blood, sampled in a trial of the OX40 agonist ivuxolimab. The chain employs TRBV5-1 and TRBJ2-3, with D maybe TRBD1 (5 bases). The DNA of the CDR3 is TGCGCCAGCAGCTTCAGGGCTGGGGATACGCAGTATTTT. Amino acid sequence: CASSFRAGDTQYF.